This TCR beta chain was identified in a study of T cell responses to AZD1222 COVID-19 vaccine. Study-level results: Dominant CD4 TCR responses targeted spike regions 160-218 and 743-854. Spike-specific TCR repertoires showed rising breadth and depth after two AZD1222 doses.

This clone was seen only once. The antigen is not known. Here immunoSEQ multiplex PCR was the method, and the copy in TCRdb shows in-frame clones only, minus some. The sample has about 96,000 clones; roughly 90% are singletons. The germline V and J ends were trimmed by 0 bases and 3 bases, with 12 bases remaining between them. The germline gives CDR1 MNHNS, CDR2 SASEGT. The CDR3 extends over 16 amino acids. The chain combines TRBV6-1 with TRBJ1-3, with D perhaps TRBD1 (6 bases). The specimen was peripheral blood, collected on day 0 of AZD1222 vaccination. The source of this sequence is an adult in good health. The CDR3 region has the DNA TGTGCCAGCAGTGAAGCTCAGGGGCGCAGTGGAAACACCATATATTTT. It translates to CASSEAQGRSGNTIYF.